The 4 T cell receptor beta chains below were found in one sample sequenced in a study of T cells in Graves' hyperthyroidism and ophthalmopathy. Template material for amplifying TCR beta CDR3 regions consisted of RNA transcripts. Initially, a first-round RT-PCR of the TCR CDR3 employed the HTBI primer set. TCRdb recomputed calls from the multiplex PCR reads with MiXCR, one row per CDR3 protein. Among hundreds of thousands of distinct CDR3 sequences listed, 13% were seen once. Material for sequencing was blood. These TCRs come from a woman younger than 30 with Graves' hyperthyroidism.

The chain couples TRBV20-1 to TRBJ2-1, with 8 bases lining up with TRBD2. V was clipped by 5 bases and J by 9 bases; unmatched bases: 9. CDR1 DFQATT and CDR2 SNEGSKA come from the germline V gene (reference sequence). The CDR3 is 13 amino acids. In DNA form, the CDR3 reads TGCAGTGCTGAGGGCGGGGGGATGGTTGAGCAGTTCTTC. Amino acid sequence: CSAEGGGMVEQFF.

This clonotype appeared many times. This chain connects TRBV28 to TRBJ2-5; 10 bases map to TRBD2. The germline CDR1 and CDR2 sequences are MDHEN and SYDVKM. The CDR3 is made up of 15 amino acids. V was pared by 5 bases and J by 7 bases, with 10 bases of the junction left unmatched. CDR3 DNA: TGTGCCAGCAGTCTCCGCCCGGGACTAGCGCCGACCCAGTACTTC. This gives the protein CASSLRPGLAPTQYF. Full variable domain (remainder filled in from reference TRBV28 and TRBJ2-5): DVKVTQSSRYLVKRTGEKVFLECVQDMDHENMFWYRQDPGLGLRLIYFSYDVKMKEKGDIPEGYSVSREKKERFSLILESASTNQTSMYLCASSLRPGLAPTQYFGPGTRLLVL.

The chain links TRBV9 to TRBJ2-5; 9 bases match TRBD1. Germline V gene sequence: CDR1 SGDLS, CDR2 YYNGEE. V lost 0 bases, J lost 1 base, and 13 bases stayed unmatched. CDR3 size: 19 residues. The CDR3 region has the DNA TGTGCCAGCAGCGTAGCTACGGAGACCGACAGGGGGGTCCAAGAGACCCAGTACTTC. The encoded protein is CASSVATETDRGVQETQYF.

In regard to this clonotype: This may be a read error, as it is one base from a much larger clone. The CDR3 nucleotides read TGCAGTGCTAGTAAGTCAGGGTATGAGCAGTTCTTC. Translated, it gives CSASKSGYEQFF. J is TRBJ2-1 and V is TRBV20-1, with D maybe TRBD1 (5 bases). CDR1 is DFQATT, CDR2 SNEGSKA, per germline (reference sequence). Trimming removed 3 bases from V and 8 bases from J, with 11 bases in between. This CDR3 comprises 12 residues.